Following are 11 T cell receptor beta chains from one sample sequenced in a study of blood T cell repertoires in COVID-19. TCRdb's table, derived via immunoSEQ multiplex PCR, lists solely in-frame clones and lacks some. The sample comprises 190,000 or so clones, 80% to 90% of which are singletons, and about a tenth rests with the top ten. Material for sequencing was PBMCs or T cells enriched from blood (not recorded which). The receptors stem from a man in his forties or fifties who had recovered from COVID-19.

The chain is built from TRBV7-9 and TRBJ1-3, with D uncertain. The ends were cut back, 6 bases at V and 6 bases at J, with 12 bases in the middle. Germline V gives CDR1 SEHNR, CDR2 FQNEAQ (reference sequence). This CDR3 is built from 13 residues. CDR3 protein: CASRTTGENTIYF. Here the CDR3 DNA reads TGTGCCAGCAGAACAACGGGTGAAAACACCATATATTTT.

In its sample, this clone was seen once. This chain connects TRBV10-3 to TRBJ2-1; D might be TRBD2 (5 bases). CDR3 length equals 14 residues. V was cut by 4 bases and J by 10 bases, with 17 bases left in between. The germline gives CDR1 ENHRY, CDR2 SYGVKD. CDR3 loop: CAISGTGGKTEQFF. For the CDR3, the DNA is TGTGCCATCAGTGGGACTGGCGGAAAGACAGAGCAGTTCTTC.

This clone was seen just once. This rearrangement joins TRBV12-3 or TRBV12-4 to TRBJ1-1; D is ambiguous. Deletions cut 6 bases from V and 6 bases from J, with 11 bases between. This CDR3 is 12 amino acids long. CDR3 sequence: CASRDGEAEAFF. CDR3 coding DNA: TGTGCCAGCAGGGACGGGGAAGCTGAAGCTTTCTTT.

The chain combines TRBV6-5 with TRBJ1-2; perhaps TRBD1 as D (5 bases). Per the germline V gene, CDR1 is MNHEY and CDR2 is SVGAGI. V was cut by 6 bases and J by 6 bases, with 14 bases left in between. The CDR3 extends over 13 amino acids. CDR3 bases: TGTGCCAGCAGGGCGGGGGTGCTTGATGGCTACACCTTC. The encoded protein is CASRAGVLDGYTF.

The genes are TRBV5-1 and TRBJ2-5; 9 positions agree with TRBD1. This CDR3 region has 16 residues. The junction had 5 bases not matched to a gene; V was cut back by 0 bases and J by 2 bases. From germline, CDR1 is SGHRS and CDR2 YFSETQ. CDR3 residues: CASSLVVTGGQETQYF. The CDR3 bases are TGCGCCAGCAGCTTGGTGGTGACAGGGGGGCAAGAGACCCAGTACTTC.

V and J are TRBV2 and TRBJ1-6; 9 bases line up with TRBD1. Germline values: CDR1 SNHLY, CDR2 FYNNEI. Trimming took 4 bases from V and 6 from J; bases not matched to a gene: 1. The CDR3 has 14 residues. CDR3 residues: CASSAGQGNSPLHF. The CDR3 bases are TGTGCCAGCAGTGCGGGACAGGGTAATTCACCCCTCCACTTT.

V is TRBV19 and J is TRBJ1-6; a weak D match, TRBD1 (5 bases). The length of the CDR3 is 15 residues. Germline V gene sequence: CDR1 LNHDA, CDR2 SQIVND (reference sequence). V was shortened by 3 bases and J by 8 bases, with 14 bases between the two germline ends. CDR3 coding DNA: TGTGCCAGTAGTATCGTCGCAGGGACTTATTCACCCCTCCACTTT. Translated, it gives CASSIVAGTYSPLHF.

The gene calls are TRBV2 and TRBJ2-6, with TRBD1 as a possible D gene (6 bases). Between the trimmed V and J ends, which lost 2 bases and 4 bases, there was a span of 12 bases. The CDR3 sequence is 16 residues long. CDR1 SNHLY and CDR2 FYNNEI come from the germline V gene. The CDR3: CASSERGFSGANVLTF. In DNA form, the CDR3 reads TGTGCCAGCAGTGAAAGGGGGTTTTCGGGGGCCAACGTCCTGACTTTC.

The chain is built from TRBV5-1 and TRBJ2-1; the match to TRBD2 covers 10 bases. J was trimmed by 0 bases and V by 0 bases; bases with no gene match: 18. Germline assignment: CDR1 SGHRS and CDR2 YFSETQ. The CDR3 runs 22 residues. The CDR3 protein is CASSLALGASSGREFSYNEQFF. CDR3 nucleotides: TGCGCCAGCAGCTTGGCGTTAGGGGCTTCGAGCGGGAGGGAATTCTCCTACAATGAGCAGTTCTTC.

In nucleotides, the CDR3 is TGTGCCAGTAGTGTGGGAGTTTCGGGCTACACCTTC. Encoded protein: CASSVGVSGYTF. J is TRBJ1-2 and V is TRBV19, with D unclear. Germline CDR1 LNHDA, CDR2 SQIVND (reference sequence). Trimming left V 5 bases short and J 8 bases short, with 12 bases between. The CDR3 is 12 amino acids.

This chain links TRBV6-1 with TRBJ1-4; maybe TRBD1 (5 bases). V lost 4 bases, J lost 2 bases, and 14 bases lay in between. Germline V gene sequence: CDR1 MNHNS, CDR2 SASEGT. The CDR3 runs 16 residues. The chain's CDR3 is CASSAPGAGTNEKLFF. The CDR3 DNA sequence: TGTGCCAGCAGTGCCCCTGGGGCAGGGACTAATGAAAAACTGTTTTTT.